Below are 10 T cell receptor beta chains sequenced from a single sample in a study of T cell repertoires in cytomegalovirus infection. TCRdb fed the reads into MiXCR, producing one record per CDR3 protein. In the table there are 300,000 or so distinct CDR3 sequences, more than 20% of which are singletons. The sample was PBMCs. These receptors were collected from a human donor in good health (CMV status not recorded). Some clones in this sample may be carry-over from other donors' samples.

This clonotype occurred many times. The genes are TRBV7-2 and TRBJ2-7; no definite D call. The CDR3 has 14 amino acids. V was trimmed by 4 bases and J by 6 bases, leaving 16 bases between them. Germline V gene data show CDR1 as SGHTA and CDR2 as FQGNSA. CDR3 loop: CASSYRMSAREQYF. The CDR3 nucleotides read TGTGCCAGCAGCTACCGGATGAGTGCTCGCGAGCAGTACTTC. Drawing the rest from reference TRBV7-2 and TRBJ2-7, the complete variable domain is GAGVSQSPSNKVTEKGKDVELRCDPISGHTALYWYRQSLGQGLEFLIYFQGNSAPDKSGLPSDRFSAERTGGSVSTLTIQRTQQEDSAVYLCASSYRMSAREQYFGPGTRLTVT.

The gene calls are TRBV12-3 or TRBV12-4 and TRBJ2-2; TRBD1 matches 8 bases. The CDR3 length is 16 residues. Losses at the gene ends were 7 bases for V and 7 bases for J; bases not matched to a gene: 14. The CDR3 DNA sequence: TGTGCCAGCACGCCAGGGGGCATGCCCGTTCGCGGGGAGCTGTTTTTT. Its translation: CASTPGGMPVRGELFF.

This clonotype was detected many times. V usage is TRBV7-6 and J usage is TRBJ2-7, with TRBD2 matching 7 bases. Germline V CDR1 and CDR2: SGHVS, FNYEAQ. V trimming: 5 bases; J trimming: 3 bases; junction bases outside the gene matches: 10. CDR3 length: 15 residues. CDR3 nucleotides: TGTGCCAGCAGCCTCGCGGGGCCTAGCGGCTACGAGCAGTACTTC. Its translation is CASSLAGPSGYEQYF.

The chain couples TRBV28 to TRBJ2-1; 7 bases match TRBD2. V was clipped by 11 bases and J by 2 bases; unmatched bases: 9. This CDR3 has 14 residues. In germline, CDR1 is MDHEN, CDR2 SYDVKM. The CDR3 DNA is TGTGCCGGGGCTGGCGGGAGCCCCTACAATGAGCAGTTCTTC. Its translation is CAGAGGSPYNEQFF.

The rearrangement uses TRBV7-4 and TRBJ2-3; the D is unclear. The CDR3 has 13 amino acids. V shed 5 bases and J shed 0 bases, with 6 bases lying between them. Germline loops: CDR1 SGHVT, CDR2 SQSDAQ. For the CDR3, the DNA is TGTGCCAGCAGCACGCAGAGCACAGATACGCAGTATTTT. Translating gives CASSTQSTDTQYF.

This sequence joins TRBV7-9 and TRBJ2-1, with a tentative D call TRBD2 (5 bases). CDR3 length equals 14 residues. The germline V gene has CDR1 SEHNR and CDR2 FQNEAQ (reference sequence). V was trimmed by 8 bases and J by 0 bases, leaving 11 bases between them. CDR3 sequence (DNA): TGTGCCAGCGACCCCGGAGGCTCCTACAATGAGCAGTTCTTC. Translated: CASDPGGSYNEQFF.

The J gene is TRBJ2-5, the V gene TRBV7-2; no reliable D call. Germline V gene lookup returns CDR1 SGHTA and CDR2 FQGNSA. V was clipped by 3 bases and J by 7 bases, with 12 bases between them. The CDR3 is 13 residues long. The CDR3 DNA reads TGTGCCAGCAGCTTTAGGCCAACGGGGACCCAGTACTTC. Translated: CASSFRPTGTQYF.

The rearrangement uses TRBV20-1 and TRBJ1-5, with D unresolved. The V gene lost 4 bases and the J gene lost 2 bases, with 15 bases spanning the gap. The CDR3 is made up of 15 amino acids. CDR1 and CDR2 (germline): DFQATT, SNEGSKA (reference sequence). For the CDR3, the DNA is TGCAGTGCTAAGGACCCCCTAGGCGGCAATCAGCCCCAGCATTTT. Translating it yields CSAKDPLGGNQPQHF.

This clonotype was seen a few times. This rearrangement joins TRBV7-9 to TRBJ2-1, with D hard to call. CDR3 length: 13 amino acids. Germline CDR1 is SEHNR and CDR2 is FQNEAQ (reference sequence). Trimming shortened V by 0 bases and J by 4 bases, and 4 bases separated the two germline ends. DNA for the CDR3: TGTGCCAGCAGCTTAGCCGCATACAATGAGCAGTTCTTC. Its protein product is CASSLAAYNEQFF.

This rearrangement joins TRBV27 to TRBJ2-7; 14 nucleotides match TRBD2. The CDR3 length is 16 residues. Germline values: CDR1 MNHEY, CDR2 SMNVEV (reference sequence). Trimming at V came to 4 bases and at J to 6 bases, leaving 8 bases not matched to a gene. CDR3 amino acids: CASSSLTSGRAGEQYF. In DNA, the CDR3 is TGTGCCAGCAGTTCCTTGACTAGCGGGAGGGCCGGCGAGCAGTACTTC.